This record covers a single T cell receptor beta chain. Its binding antigen is unknown. No quality values exist for individual bases; no much larger clone is one base distant. The germline ends are 14 bases apart after V is trimmed by 3 bases and J by 2 bases. The CDR3 goes from the cysteine to the phenylalanine over 15 residues. Only the CDR3 portion is preserved as DNA: 45 bases, with reading frame beginning at the first base. CDR1 and CDR2 are drawn from the germline V gene: SGDLS, YYNGEE. The sample is drawn from a study of cytomegalovirus exposure and HLA in healthy donors (dated by TCRdb to between 2016 and 2019). As for the study more broadly: An earlier analysis of 587 of the donors reported approximately 260 Gb of sequence data and around 120 million unique TCR beta sequences obtained from approximately 180 million T cells. The study used immunosequencing to profile the T cell repertoires of several hundred subjects and linked those repertoires to cytomegalovirus serostatus. Both class I and class II loci were covered by HLA typing, at four-digit resolution. About five DR-DQ haplotypes were handled as single units for association and clustering because linkage in the cohort was strong. Rather than drawing on any new phenotypic data, the later analysis identified candidate immune exposures from TCR beta sequences and the way those sequences occurred across donors. The number of donors typed differed by locus, with roughly 629-640 for A, B, C, DRB1 and DQB1, around 500 for DQA1, 600 to 610 for DPA1, and 472 for DPB1. In a later genetic analysis, genome-wide SNP genotypes for about three fifths of the roughly 670 donors were used, and that subset was treated as a discovery cohort. Every repertoire in the discovery cohort had been generated on one and the same sequencing platform. Besides the first cohort of about 730 subjects, a separate validation cohort made up of some 110 different subjects was used. Alongside the repertoire data, information on donor age, sex, ethnicity and CMV serostatus was compiled. The study combined high-throughput TCR immunosequencing, statistical association of individual TCRs with disease status, and machine learning to predict cytomegalovirus infection status. An earlier analysis of 587 of the donors used high-throughput TCR beta sequencing to judge whether each TCR beta V gene segment behaved as functional or pseudogenic. The study was designed to test whether signatures of past pathogen exposure could be identified by cataloging public T cell receptors. A later analysis re-analyzed previously published TCR beta repertoires from about 730 donors and added high-resolution HLA genotyping to study TCR occurrence patterns. Among a few hundred genotyped donors of the cohort, an average of around 240,000 unique TCR beta nucleotide sequences were sequenced per donor, around 18% of them non-productive. An early release covering roughly 640 HLA-typed donors comprised approximately 300 gigabases of sequencing data and approximately 85 million unique TCR sequences. Among the 398 genotyped donors, around 81% belonged to the genetic ancestry cluster associated with self-reported Caucasian donors.

The cohort comprised more than 550 healthy bone marrow donors. All cohort members were sampled while nominally healthy, although unrecorded immune exposures were likely present. The donor tested CMV seronegative and was one of the 352 seronegative cohort members. A peripheral blood sample was collected from each donor, and TCR beta sequencing was performed on peripheral blood mononuclear cells. The Qiagen DNeasy Blood Extraction Kit was used to extract genomic DNA from the blood cell samples. General conclusions and limits of the study: A cluster of highly shared sequence variants was judged likely to be a technical artifact of the sequencing pipeline. Cytomegalovirus status was reported to be diagnosed by the classifier with high specificity and sensitivity in both the original and validation cohorts. According to a later analysis, most CMV-associated TCR beta chains appeared to be HLA-restricted, and the HLA associations seemed to be driven largely by CMV exposure. At a false discovery rate of 0.05, a later analysis linked approximately 18,000 TCR beta sequences to specific HLA alleles. In a later genetic analysis, a missense DCLRE1C variant was associated with V-gene and J-gene trimming of TCR beta chains, and the association was replicated in an independent cohort. In a later analysis, the rate of TCR association differed among HLA loci, with DRB1 alleles having the most associated TCRs and HLA-C alleles having the fewest. In an earlier analysis of roughly 560 of the donors, most TCR beta V segments were observed in productive rearrangements about 87% or about 30% of the time, broadly matching IMGT annotations. Across donors, most TCR sequences were observed very rarely, whereas some public TCRs were present in many individuals. Presence/absence analyses assumed roughly uniform sequencing depth across donors, an assumption that may not hold. Linkage disequilibrium might explain the correlated functional status among segregating V segments, but an unknown experimental factor could not be ruled out. It was suggested by the authors that the approach could potentially be generalized to other disease states and immunological phenotypes. HLA typing was unavailable for some donors at each locus, so association tests used only the typed subset. Strong co-occurrence of HLA alleles, especially DR and DQ, made assigning TCR associations to individual alleles difficult. A total of 164 TCR beta chains were listed by the study as associated with cytomegalovirus. Because counts were too low, around 18 rarely observed V segments, including chromosome 9 orphons, were left out of the earlier analysis of approximately 500 of the donors. A few of the identified cytomegalovirus-associated TCR beta chains were confirmed in vitro to be specific for cytomegalovirus antigens. A later analysis reported that several top co-occurrence clusters appeared linked to parvovirus B19, influenza, CMV and Epstein-Barr virus. In a later analysis, HLA-associated TCR beta chains showed more clonal expansion and lower generation probabilities than non-associated chains that were equally common. Compared with the roughly 720-donor mean, donors in an Asian-associated ancestry cluster had fewer N-insertions in productive TCRs, according to a later genetic analysis. This cohort had only TCR beta chains sequenced, and the lack of alpha or paired-chain data limited which features could be detected. Because the 87-base-pair reads could not distinguish some IMGT-functional V segments, including TRBV6-2 and TRBV6-3, those segments were excluded. A further reported finding was that TCR beta sequences accurately predicted the HLA-A and HLA-B alleles for most subjects in the first cohort. The only immune exposure information available for the cohort was CMV serostatus.

Library generation was performed with the immunoSEQ multiplex PCR assay. For the multiplex PCR, a mixture combining 60 forward primers for TCR Vbeta segments and 13 reverse primers for TCR Jbeta segments was used. The CDR3 region of rearranged TCR beta genes was amplified from genomic DNA with a multiplex PCR assay. The Illumina HiSeq System was used to sequence the amplified TCR beta libraries as 87-base-pair reads. The authors' analysis ran thus. A later analysis tallied around 80 million unique TCR beta chains across the 550 to 850 repertoires, and around 9.9 million of those chains were shared by two or more donors. Raw reads were error-corrected and collapsed into unique sequences by a nearest-neighbor algorithm in which closely related sequences were merged to remove PCR and sequencing errors. Alignment of CDR3 sequences to IMGT reference sequences was used to assign V, D and J gene segments. For a sequence to be retained, a match of at least six nucleotides was required to both a V gene segment and a J gene segment. Rearrangements were called productive when the CDR3 lacked stop codons and stayed in frame with V and J; all others were non-productive. Following IMGT convention, CDR3 was defined as the stretch from the second conserved V-encoded cysteine up to the conserved J-encoded phenylalanine. Sequences without an unambiguous match to a single V gene segment were excluded from the earlier analysis of about 640 of the donors. An earlier analysis of about 590 of the donors classified V segments as functional when productive rearrangements were above 56.7% and as segregating when the standard deviation between donors was above 5%. A statistical classification framework was built for diagnosing cytomegalovirus status from the catalog of TCR beta chain sequences. V and J gene assignment, in a later analysis, came from comparing TCR nucleotide sequences with IMGT/GENE-DB human TR gene sequences. In a later analysis, CDR3 sequences and most-parsimonious VDJ recombination scenarios were assigned using the TCRdist pipeline. A later analysis defined each TCR beta chain by its CDR3 amino acid sequence plus V-gene family, and excluded reads lacking a unique V-gene family. A later analysis removed 600 or so highly shared, low-generation-probability nucleotide sequences to deal with suspected cross-contamination and a sequencing artifact. A later analysis calculated a clonal expansion index for each public chain from normalized within-repertoire ranks of inferred template counts. Generation probabilities in a later analysis came from a VDJ recombination model fitted to out-of-frame rearrangements, and those results were checked against IGoR. In a later analysis, hypergeometric tests were used to score TCR-TCR, TCR-HLA and TCR-CMV co-occurrence, with a repertoire-size bias correction applied to TCR pairs. In a later analysis, false discovery rates were estimated by permuting HLA or CMV assignments 20 times. In a later analysis, co-occurring TCRs were grouped using DBSCAN, with TCRdist sequence similarity added in when clustering inside HLA-allele-positive subsets. Repertoires with fewer than 30,000 or more than 120,000 public chains, plus five repertoires with anomalous nucleotide sharing, were excluded from co-occurrence clustering. Not all clones reach the TCRdb copy of this immuneACCESS table, which keeps in-frame sequences only. Checked studies attribute under half of the gap to unresolved V genes and leave the rest unexplained. That table furnishes V, J and clone size, whereas the DNA furnished D and trimming. For this sample there are around 140,000 clones; around 78% appear just once. The leading ten clones occupy 1.5% to 2% of the sample.

This sequence uses TRBV9 and TRBJ1-1; the D gene is unclear. Sequencing was carried out using PBMCs. The sequence derives from a woman under 30 in good health and CMV-seronegative. DNA sequence: TGTGCCAGCAGCGCACGAGCGGTAGTTAACACTGAAGCTTTCTTT. Its protein product is CASSARAVVNTEAFF.